The subject of this entry is one T cell receptor beta chain. No antigen is known for it. No quality values exist for individual bases; no much larger clone is one base distant. These data originate in a study of naive and memory T cell subsets (dated by TCRdb to about 2017). Regarding the research as a whole: The study applied an open-source, UMI-based TCR alpha and beta sequencing pipeline to sorted naive and memory peripheral blood T cell subsets. Complete agreement was observed between the functional CMV T cell responses and the IgG serology results. RNA was DNase-treated and reverse transcribed with TCR constant-region primers, mostly using SuperScript III.

TCR alpha and beta chain libraries were amplified separately from the second PCR step onward. The CMV status of each donor was determined by measuring IFNgamma production from CD4+ T cells after fresh PBMCs had been stimulated overnight with CMV viral lysate. Miltenyi beads were used first to positively select CD4 T cells, and CD8 T cells were then positively selected from the CD4-negative fraction. Cells stained for CD3, CD4, CD8, CD45RA, CD27 and a live/dead dye were sorted on a BD Aria II into four subsets by CD45RA and CD27. Blood was obtained from three healthy volunteers, and the blood from each volunteer was fractionated into CD4 and CD8 T cells and subsequently into four differentiation subsets. About 120 ml of peripheral blood was drawn per donor, and PBMC were isolated by Ficoll-Paque PLUS density-gradient centrifugation. After sorting, cells were lysed in RLT buffer, RNA was extracted using a Qiagen RNeasy kit, and the extracted RNA was stored at -80 degrees C.

General findings and caveats noted by the study authors: A power law was followed by TCR abundance, with an exponent that differed between naive and memory subsets but was consistent across the three individuals. In both CD4 and CD8 cells, the Gini index increased while Shannon and inverse Simpson diversity decreased from naive through CM, EM and EMRA. Following error correction, more than 90% of naive TCR sequences occurred only once, which made naive abundance distributions much steeper than those of memory subsets. No ground truth was available to validate the repertoire findings for the naive and memory subsets. Each clonotype was defined as a single alpha or beta chain sequence rather than as a paired alpha/beta receptor. RNA-based TCR counts may be affected by expression changes linked to T cell activation and differentiation.

Library method: UMI-ligation and nested PCR. An equimolar mix of two oligonucleotides covering both TRBC1 and TRBC2 was used as the beta constant-region primer. The ligated cDNA went through four rounds of PCR with nested alpha and beta constant-region primers together with the SP2 primer. A single-stranded oligonucleotide bearing the SP2 primer plus a 12-nucleotide UMI was ligated onto the 3' end of the cDNA by T4 RNA ligase 1. Incubation of the ligation reaction lasted about 18-24 hours at 16 degrees C. To avoid over-amplification, PCR2 was usually performed as a SYBR Green qPCR and halted once a predetermined threshold was reached. All purifications after the first were performed with Agencourt AMPure XP magnetic beads. Library quantification was done by Qubit, followed by a TapeStation check on which the main peak was expected at around 650 bp. Pooled libraries were sequenced on an Illumina MiSeq with v2 2x251 paired-end kits, typically giving about 0.9-2.1 million reads per sample. Each sample was pooled at about 4.2 nM, and about 4.5-8% PhiX was included to help cluster recognition. The authors' pipeline ran thus. Using tag matching that tolerated one base-pair mismatch, Decombinator assigned V and J genes to FASTQ reads that had been processed by Demultiplexor. Collapsinator relied on UMIs to fix sequencing errors as well as frequency errors caused by PCR heterogeneity. CDR3Translator translated TCRs and extracted CDR3s from the conserved cysteine to the FGXG phenylalanine, flagging non-productive sequences. Gini, Shannon entropy and inverse Simpson indices were computed after subsampling the repertoires to the same number of UMI-defined TCRs. Within the linear range, a power law was fitted to clonotype abundance distributions using maximum likelihood. When run on a single naive CD8 sample, MIGEC and the pipeline yielded similar UMI counts, similar unique TCR numbers and similar clonal distributions. A set of some 7,600 CMV-associated CDR3 sequences, compiled from VDJdb and a published dataset, was used to search the repertoires. Using fastp trimming at Q25 and MiXCR clonotype assembly, TCRdb reanalyzed the public sequencing data and kept in-frame beta chains. For every CDR3 protein sequence, its rows merge into one entry that carries the most common genes and DNA. The V and J calls come from TCRdb's annotation, not from the publication. In all, the sample holds 130,000 or so distinct CDR3 sequences, and over 30% of those were seen once. The ten largest account for approximately 0.9% of the sample.

V and J lose 4 bases and 3 bases, and a span of 6 bases separates them. Inclusive of the bounding cysteine and phenylalanine, the CDR3 is 12 residues long. The DNA shown is the 36-base CDR3, in frame from base 1. CDR1 and CDR2, looked up from the germline V gene, are MDHEN and SYDVKM. The chain joins TRBV28 to TRBJ1-2; confidence is insufficient to name the D gene. The material sequenced was central memory CD4+ T cells from blood. The cell subset or site label, read with the paper, signifies: central memory, CD45RA- CD27+. The receptor's source is a human donor in good health. Here the CDR3 is given as CASSSRDYGYTF. The DNA is TGTGCCAGCAGTTCCCGCGACTATGGCTACACCTTC.